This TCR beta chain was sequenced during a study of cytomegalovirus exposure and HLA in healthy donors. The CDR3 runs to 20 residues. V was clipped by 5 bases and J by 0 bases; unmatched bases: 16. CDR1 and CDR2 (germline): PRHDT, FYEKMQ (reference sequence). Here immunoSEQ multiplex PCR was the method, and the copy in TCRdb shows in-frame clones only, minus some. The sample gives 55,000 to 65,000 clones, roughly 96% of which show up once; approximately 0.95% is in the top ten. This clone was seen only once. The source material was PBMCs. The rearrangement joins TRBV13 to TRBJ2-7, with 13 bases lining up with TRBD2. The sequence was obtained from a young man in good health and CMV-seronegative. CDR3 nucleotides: TGTGCCAGCAGCGTAACTGGGGCCGGGACTAGCGGGATTCGCTCCTACGAGCAGTACTTC. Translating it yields CASSVTGAGTSGIRSYEQYF. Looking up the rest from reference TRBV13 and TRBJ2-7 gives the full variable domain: AAGVIQSPRHLIKEKRETATLKCYPIPRHDTVYWYQQGPGQDPQFLISFYEKMQSDKGSIPDRFSAQQFSDYHSELNMSSLELGDSALYFCASSVTGAGTSGIRSYEQYFGPGTRLTVT.